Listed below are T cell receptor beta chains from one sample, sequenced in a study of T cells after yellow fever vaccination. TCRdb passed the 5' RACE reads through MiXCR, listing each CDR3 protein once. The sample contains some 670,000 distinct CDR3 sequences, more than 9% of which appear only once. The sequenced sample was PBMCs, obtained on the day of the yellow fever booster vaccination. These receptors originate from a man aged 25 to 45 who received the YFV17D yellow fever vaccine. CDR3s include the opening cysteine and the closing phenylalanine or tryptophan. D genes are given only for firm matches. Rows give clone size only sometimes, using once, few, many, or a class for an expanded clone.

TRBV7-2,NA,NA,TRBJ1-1,TGTGCCAGCAGCCCGGGATGGGTCGGTGAAGCTTTCTTT,CASSPGWVGEAFF
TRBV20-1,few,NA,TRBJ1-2,TGCAGTGCTACTTCTGGCTACACCTTC,CSATSGYTF
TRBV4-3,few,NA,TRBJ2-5,TGCGCCAGCAGCCAAGATAGGGGTTCGGGGACTTCTCAGTACTTC,CASSQDRGSGTSQYF
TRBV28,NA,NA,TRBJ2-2,TGTGCCAGCCTCCCGTCTCCCGGGGAGCTGTTTTTT,CASLPSPGELFF
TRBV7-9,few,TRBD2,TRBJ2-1,TGTGCCAGCAGCTCCGGGACTAGCGCATACAATGAGCAGTTCTTC,CASSSGTSAYNEQFF
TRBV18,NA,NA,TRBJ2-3,TGTGCCAGCTCACCAACAGGGAGGGATACGCAGTATTTT,CASSPTGRDTQYF
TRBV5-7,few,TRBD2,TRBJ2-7,TGTGCCAGCAGCTGGTCCGGCGGGAGGGCCATCTCCTACGAGCAGTACTTC,CASSWSGGRAISYEQYF
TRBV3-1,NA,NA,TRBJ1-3,TGTGCCAGCAGCCCTCTAAGGAGCTCTGGAAACACCATATATTTT,CASSPLRSSGNTIYF
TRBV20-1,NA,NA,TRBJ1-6,TGCAGTGCTAGTGGGGGGGGCGGGCGCTCCTATAATTCACCCCTCCACTTT,CSASGGGGRSYNSPLHF
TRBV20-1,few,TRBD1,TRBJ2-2,TGCAGTGCGAGGGACAGGTGGGACACCGGGGAGCTGTTTTTT,CSARDRWDTGELFF
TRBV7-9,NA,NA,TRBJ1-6,TGTGCCAGCAGCTTGGTTGAGGATTCACCCCTCCACTTT,CASSLVEDSPLHF
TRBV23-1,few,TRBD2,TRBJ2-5,TGCGCCAGCAGTCAATCGGTGGCTAGCGGGAGTGAAGAGACCCAGTACTTC,CASSQSVASGSEETQYF
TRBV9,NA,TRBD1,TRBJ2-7,TGTGCCAGCAGCGTAGGGGCCGGGACAGGGGGGTACGAGCAGTACTTC,CASSVGAGTGGYEQYF
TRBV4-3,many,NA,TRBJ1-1,TGCGCCAGCAGCCGAGAAGGTAACACTGAAGCTTTCTTT,CASSREGNTEAFF
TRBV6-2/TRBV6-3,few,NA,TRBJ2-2,TGTGCCAGCAGATTGGGCCAAAACACCGGGGAGCTGTTTTTT,CASRLGQNTGELFF
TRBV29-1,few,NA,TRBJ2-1,TGCAGCGTTGTGGGGATTATCAATGAGCAGTTCTTC,CSVVGIINEQFF
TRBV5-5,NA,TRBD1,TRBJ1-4,TGTGCCAGCAGCTTACAGGGGGCATGGGAAAAACTGTTTTTT,CASSLQGAWEKLFF
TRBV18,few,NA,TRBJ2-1,TGTGCCAGCTCACCAGCCCACGGTGAGCAGTTCTTC,CASSPAHGEQFF
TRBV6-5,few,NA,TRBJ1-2,TGTGCCAGCAGTTACTCTCAGGGCTACTATGGCTACACCTTC,CASSYSQGYYGYTF
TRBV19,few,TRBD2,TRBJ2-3,TGTGCCAGTAGTCAACTAGCGGGAGTTGCAAATACGCAGTATTTT,CASSQLAGVANTQYF
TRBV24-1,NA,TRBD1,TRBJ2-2,TGTGCCACCAGTGATTCACAGGGGGCGCCCGGGGAGCTGTTTTTT,CATSDSQGAPGELFF
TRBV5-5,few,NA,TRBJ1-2,TGTGCCAGCAGCCCCTGGGACGAAAACTATGGCTACACCTTC,CASSPWDENYGYTF